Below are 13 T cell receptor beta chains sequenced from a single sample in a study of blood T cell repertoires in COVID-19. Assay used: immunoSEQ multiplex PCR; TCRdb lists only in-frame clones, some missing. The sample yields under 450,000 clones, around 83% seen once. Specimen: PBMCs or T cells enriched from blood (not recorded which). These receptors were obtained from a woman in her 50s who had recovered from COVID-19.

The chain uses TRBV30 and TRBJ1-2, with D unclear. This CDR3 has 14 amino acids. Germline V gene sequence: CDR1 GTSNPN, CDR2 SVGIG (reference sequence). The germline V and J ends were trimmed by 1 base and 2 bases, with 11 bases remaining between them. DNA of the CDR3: TGTGCCTGGAGTGGGACGGGAGGGAACTATGGCTACACCTTC. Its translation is CAWSGTGGNYGYTF.

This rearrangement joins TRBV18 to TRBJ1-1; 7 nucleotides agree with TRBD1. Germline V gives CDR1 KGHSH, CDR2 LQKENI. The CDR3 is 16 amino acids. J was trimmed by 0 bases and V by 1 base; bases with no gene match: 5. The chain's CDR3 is CASSPQSGTVNTEAFF. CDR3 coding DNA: TGTGCCAGCTCACCACAATCCGGGACAGTGAACACTGAAGCTTTCTTT.

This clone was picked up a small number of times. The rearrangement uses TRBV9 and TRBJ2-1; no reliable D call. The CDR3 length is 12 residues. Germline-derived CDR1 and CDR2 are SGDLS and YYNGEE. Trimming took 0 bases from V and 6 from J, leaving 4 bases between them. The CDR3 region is CASSVAGNEQFF. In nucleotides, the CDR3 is TGTGCCAGCAGCGTAGCGGGCAATGAGCAGTTCTTC. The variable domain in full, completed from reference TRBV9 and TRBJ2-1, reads DSGVTQTPKHLITATGQRVTLRCSPRSGDLSVYWYQQSLDQGLQFLIQYYNGEERAKGNILERFSAQQFPDLHSELNLSSLELGDSALYFCASSVAGNEQFFGPGTRLTVL.

DNA for the CDR3: TGCGCCAGCAGCTTGGACGGACAGGGTGAAGCTTTCTTT. This encodes CASSLDGQGEAFF. The genes are TRBV5-1 and TRBJ1-1; 8 bases agree with TRBD1. From germline, CDR1 is SGHRS and CDR2 YFSETQ. Trimming removed 0 bases from V and 7 bases from J; junction bases left unmatched: 2. The CDR3 is made up of 13 amino acids. Complete variable domain (other parts from reference TRBV5-1 and TRBJ1-1): KAGVTQTPRYLIKTRGQQVTLSCSPISGHRSVSWYQQTPGQGLQFLFEYFSETQRNKGNFPGRFSGRQFSNSRSEMNVSTLELGDSALYLCASSLDGQGEAFFGQGTRLTVV.

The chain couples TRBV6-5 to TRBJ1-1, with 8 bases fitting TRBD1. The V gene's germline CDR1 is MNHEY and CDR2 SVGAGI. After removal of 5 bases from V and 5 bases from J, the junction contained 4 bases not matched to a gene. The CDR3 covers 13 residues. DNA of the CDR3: TGTGCCAGCAGTACAGGGGGAGGAACTGAAGCTTTCTTT. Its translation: CASSTGGGTEAFF.

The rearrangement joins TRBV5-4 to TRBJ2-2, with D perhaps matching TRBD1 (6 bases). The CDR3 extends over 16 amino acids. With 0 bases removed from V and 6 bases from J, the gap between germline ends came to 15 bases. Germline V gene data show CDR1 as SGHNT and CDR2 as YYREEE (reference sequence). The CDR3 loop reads CASSLGGQITPGELFF. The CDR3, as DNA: TGTGCCAGCAGCTTGGGCGGACAGATAACACCCGGGGAGCTGTTTTTT. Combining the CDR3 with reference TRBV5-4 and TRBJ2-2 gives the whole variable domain ETGVTQSPTHLIKTRGQQVTLRCSSQSGHNTVSWYQQALGQGPQFIFQYYREEENGRGNFPPRFSGLQFPNYSSELNVNALELDDSALYLCASSLGGQITPGELFFGEGSRLTVL.

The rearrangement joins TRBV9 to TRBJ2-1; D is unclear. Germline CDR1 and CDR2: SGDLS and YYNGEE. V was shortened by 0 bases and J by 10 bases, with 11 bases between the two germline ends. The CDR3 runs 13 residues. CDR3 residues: CASSVDPLGEQFF. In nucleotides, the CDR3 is TGTGCCAGCAGCGTAGACCCCCTCGGGGAGCAGTTCTTC. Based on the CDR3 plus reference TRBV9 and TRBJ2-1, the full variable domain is DSGVTQTPKHLITATGQRVTLRCSPRSGDLSVYWYQQSLDQGLQFLIQYYNGEERAKGNILERFSAQQFPDLHSELNLSSLELGDSALYFCASSVDPLGEQFFGPGTRLTVL.

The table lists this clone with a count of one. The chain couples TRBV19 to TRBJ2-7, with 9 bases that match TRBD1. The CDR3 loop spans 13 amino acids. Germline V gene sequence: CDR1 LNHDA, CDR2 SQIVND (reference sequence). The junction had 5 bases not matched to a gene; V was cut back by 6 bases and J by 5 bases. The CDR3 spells CASRFTGGHEQYF. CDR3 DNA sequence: TGTGCCAGTAGATTTACAGGGGGCCACGAGCAGTACTTC.

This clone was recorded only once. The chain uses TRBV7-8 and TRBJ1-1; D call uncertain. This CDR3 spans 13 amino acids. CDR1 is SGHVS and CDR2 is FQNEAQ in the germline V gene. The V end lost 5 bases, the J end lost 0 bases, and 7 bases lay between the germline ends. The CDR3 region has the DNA TGTGCCAGCAGCGCTAAGATGAACACTGAAGCTTTCTTT. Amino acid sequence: CASSAKMNTEAFF. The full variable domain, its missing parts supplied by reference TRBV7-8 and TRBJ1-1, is GAGVSQSPRYKVAKRGQDVALRCDPISGHVSLFWYQQALGQGPEFLTYFQNEAQLDKSGLPSDRFFAERPEGSVSTLKIQRTQQEDSAVYLCASSAKMNTEAFFGQGTRLTVV.

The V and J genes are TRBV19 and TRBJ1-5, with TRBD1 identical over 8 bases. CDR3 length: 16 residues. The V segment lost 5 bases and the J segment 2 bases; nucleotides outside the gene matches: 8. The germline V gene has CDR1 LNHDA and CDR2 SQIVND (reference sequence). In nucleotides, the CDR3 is TGTGCCAGTAGTGCCGACAGGGGAATCGGCAATCAGCCCCAGCATTTT. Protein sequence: CASSADRGIGNQPQHF.

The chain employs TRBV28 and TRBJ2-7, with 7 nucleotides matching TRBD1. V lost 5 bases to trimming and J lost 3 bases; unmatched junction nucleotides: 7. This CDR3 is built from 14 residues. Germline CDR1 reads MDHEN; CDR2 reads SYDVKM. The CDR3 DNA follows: TGTGCCAGCAGTCAGGGGGACACTTACTACGAGCAGTACTTC. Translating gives CASSQGDTYYEQYF.

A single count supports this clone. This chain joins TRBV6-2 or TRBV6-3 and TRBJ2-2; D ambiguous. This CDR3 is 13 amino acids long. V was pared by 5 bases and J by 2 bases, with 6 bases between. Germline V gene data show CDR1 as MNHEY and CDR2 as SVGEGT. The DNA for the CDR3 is TGTGCCAGCAGTCGAGTAAACACCGGGGAGCTGTTTTTT. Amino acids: CASSRVNTGELFF.

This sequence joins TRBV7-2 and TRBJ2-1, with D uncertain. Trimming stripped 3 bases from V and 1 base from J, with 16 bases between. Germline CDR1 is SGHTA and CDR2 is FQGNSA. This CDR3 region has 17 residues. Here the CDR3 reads CASSLRSVVASYNEQFF. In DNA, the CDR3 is TGTGCCAGCAGCTTGCGGAGTGTTGTGGCTTCCTACAATGAGCAGTTCTTC.